A single sample is the source of the 31 T cell receptor beta chains below, sequenced in a study of patients and donors after allogeneic stem cell transplantation. Using its own MiXCR run on the RT-PCR reads, TCRdb lists one record per CDR3 protein. The sample shows roughly 250,000 distinct CDR3 sequences, over 12% of them seen only once. The sequencing input was blood, either unsorted or a sorted T cell fraction (not recorded which). The receptors derive from a human donor who was either an allogeneic HSCT recipient or a stem cell or donor lymphocyte infusion donor (not recorded which). It is not recorded whose cells these are; they may come from a transplant donor.

This clonotype was picked up a small number of times. CDR3 residues: CASIKQGSHEQYF. CDR3 nucleotides: TGTGCCAGCATAAAACAGGGATCTCACGAGCAGTACTTC. This sequence joins TRBV6-1 and TRBJ2-7; D is perhaps TRBD1 (6 bases). Per the germline V gene, CDR1 is MNHNS and CDR2 is SASEGT. This CDR3 is built from 13 residues. Trimming took off 7 bases at V and 5 bases at J, with 15 bases between the two ends.

This clonotype occurred a few times. The chain uses TRBV24-1 and TRBJ1-2, with a weak D call TRBD1 (5 bases). The V end was cut by 7 bases, the J end by 3 bases, with 14 bases between. CDR1 is KGHDR and CDR2 is SFDVKD in the germline V gene. The CDR3 is 14 residues long. The CDR3 sequence is CATSSSRGDYGYTF. The CDR3 bases are TGTGCCACCAGCTCCTCTAGGGGCGACTATGGCTACACCTTC.

The chain is built from TRBV20-1 and TRBJ2-3, with TRBD2 identical over 9 bases. V gave up 4 bases and J gave up 2 bases; unmatched junction bases: 10. CDR1 and CDR2 (germline): DFQATT, SNEGSKA (reference sequence). This CDR3 region has 16 residues. In DNA, the CDR3 is TGCAGTGCTATGACCCTTAGCGGGAGCCCCACAGATACGCAGTATTTT. It specifies CSAMTLSGSPTDTQYF.

This clonotype was recorded many times. The J gene is TRBJ2-1, the V gene TRBV20-1, with 14 bases matching TRBD2. V lost 1 base, J lost 0 bases, and 5 bases stayed unmatched. The length of the CDR3 is 18 residues. CDR1 is DFQATT and CDR2 is SNEGSKA in the germline V gene (reference sequence). The CDR3 DNA reads TGCAGTGCTAGAGCCTTTGGGACTAGCGGGAGCTCCTACAATGAGCAGTTCTTC. Amino acid sequence: CSARAFGTSGSSYNEQFF.

The V gene is TRBV25-1, the J gene TRBJ1-3; D ambiguous. Trimming removed 4 bases at V and 2 bases at J, with 15 bases between. Germline lookup yields CDR1 MGHDK and CDR2 SYGVNS. There are 16 residues in the CDR3. CDR3 coding DNA: TGTGCCAGCAGTGCGGACGGGCAGATCGCTGGAAACACCATATATTTT. Its protein is CASSADGQIAGNTIYF.

The chain has TRBV4-3 and TRBJ2-1, with D perhaps given as TRBD1 or TRBD2 (5 bases each). The CDR3 is 16 residues long. Trimming cost V 3 bases and J 0 bases, with 12 bases left between them. Per germline, CDR1 LGHNA and CDR2 YSLEER. The CDR3 nucleotides read TGCGCCAGCAGCCAGAGGGGCCCCAGCTCCTACAATGAGCAGTTCTTC. Translation gives CASSQRGPSSYNEQFF.

V usage is TRBV6-1 and J usage is TRBJ2-2, with D possibly matching TRBD2 (6 bases). The length of the CDR3 is 15 residues. In germline, CDR1 is MNHNS, CDR2 SASEGT. The V end was cut by 5 bases, the J end by 4 bases, with 14 bases between. CDR3 DNA: TGTGCCAGCAGTCCCATGGGGGGATCCACCGGGGAGCTGTTTTTT. The encoded protein is CASSPMGGSTGELFF.

This clonotype was seen ten or more times. The chain recombines TRBV5-8 with TRBJ2-3; TRBD1 or TRBD2 may be the D gene (5 bases each). The germline V and J ends were trimmed by 4 bases and 4 bases, with 13 bases remaining between them. The CDR3 sequence is 14 residues long. Germline V gene data show CDR1 as SGHTS and CDR2 as YDEGEE. CDR3: CASSRILGADTQYF. Written as DNA, the CDR3 is TGTGCCAGCAGCCGTATATTGGGGGCAGATACGCAGTATTTT.

The chain carries TRBV10-3 and TRBJ1-4; no clear D. The length of the CDR3 is 11 residues. Trimming left V 2 bases short and J 8 bases short, with 3 bases between. Germline V gene sequence: CDR1 ENHRY, CDR2 SYGVKD. CDR3 region: CAISEGEKLFF. In DNA form, the CDR3 reads TGTGCCATCAGTGAGGGGGAAAAACTGTTTTTT.

This clonotype was picked up many times. Here the CDR3 reads CASSMTGGTEAFF. Written as DNA, the CDR3 is TGTGCCAGCAGTATGACAGGGGGCACTGAAGCTTTCTTT. V gene TRBV12-3 or TRBV12-4 combines with J gene TRBJ1-1; 9 bases agree with TRBD1. V lost 5 bases and J lost 4; bases outside the gene matches: 2. The CDR3 sequence is 13 residues long.

In this sample, this clonotype turned up a few times. The chain recombines TRBV7-6 with TRBJ1-4, with 8 positions matching TRBD1. The trim removed 0 bases at V and 7 bases at J, leaving 4 bases unmatched. Germline values: CDR1 SGHVS, CDR2 FNYEAQ. The CDR3 is 15 amino acids. CDR3 residues: CASSLADRGSEKLFF. CDR3 DNA sequence: TGTGCCAGCAGCTTAGCTGACAGGGGAAGTGAAAAACTGTTTTTT.

The chain recombines TRBV6-1 with TRBJ2-2; the match to TRBD1 covers 7 bases. Germline V gene sequence: CDR1 MNHNS, CDR2 SASEGT. Trimming at V came to 7 bases and at J to 5 bases, leaving 7 bases not matched to a gene. The CDR3 spans 14 residues. The CDR3 bases are TGTGCCAGCAAAGAGACAGGGTCGACCGGGGAGCTGTTTTTT. Translating gives CASKETGSTGELFF.

This clonotype was seen a handful of times. V gene TRBV15 combines with J gene TRBJ1-1; D is unresolved. The CDR3 has 15 amino acids. The V and J ends lost 6 bases and 4 bases respectively, with 18 bases between them. Germline CDR1 is LNHNV and CDR2 is YYDKDF (reference sequence). The CDR3 protein is CATSFVSGDFTEAFF. The DNA for the CDR3 is TGTGCCACCAGTTTCGTTTCCGGGGATTTCACTGAAGCTTTCTTT. Supplemented by reference TRBV15 and TRBJ1-1, the full variable domain reads DAMVIQNPRYQVTQFGKPVTLSCSQTLNHNVMYWYQQKSSQAPKLLFHYYDKDFNNEADTPDNFQSRRPNTSFCFLDIRSPGLGDTAMYLCATSFVSGDFTEAFFGQGTRLTVV.

This clonotype was found a few times. V usage is TRBV6-2 or TRBV6-3 and J usage is TRBJ2-3; TRBD2 matches 9 bases. The ends lost 6 bases at V and 5 bases at J; junction bases unmatched: 3. The CDR3 is made up of 13 amino acids. Germline values: CDR1 MNHEY, CDR2 SVGEGT. The CDR3 spells CASRSSGEDTQYF. DNA of the CDR3: TGTGCCAGCAGATCTAGCGGGGAAGATACGCAGTATTTT.

This clonotype was recorded many times. The CDR3 reads CASSQDGGQRTEAFF. The CDR3 DNA sequence: TGCGCCAGCAGCCAAGATGGGGGACAACGCACTGAAGCTTTCTTT. The chain links TRBV4-3 to TRBJ1-1; possibly TRBD1 for D (6 bases). Trimming removed 0 bases from V and 4 bases from J, with 12 bases in between. This CDR3 contains 15 residues. The germline CDR1 and CDR2 sequences are LGHNA and YSLEER.

Only a few counts were recorded for this clonotype. The J gene is TRBJ1-2, the V gene TRBV29-1, with TRBD1 matching over 12 bases. The ends lost 6 bases at V and 4 bases at J; junction bases unmatched: 9. The CDR3 totals 15 residues. Germline lookup yields CDR1 SQVTM and CDR2 ANQGSEA. Here the CDR3 reads CSVEPGTGGFYGYTF. In DNA form, the CDR3 reads TGCAGCGTAGAACCTGGGACAGGGGGCTTCTATGGCTACACCTTC.

This clonotype was detected only a few times. J is TRBJ1-3 and V is TRBV10-3; D possibly corresponds to TRBD1 (5 bases). V dropped 5 bases and J dropped 0 bases, with 14 bases sitting between them. Looked up from germline, CDR1 is ENHRY and CDR2 is SYGVKD. This CDR3 is built from 16 residues. The CDR3 is CAISPLLDSSGNTIYF. CDR3 sequence (DNA): TGTGCCATCAGTCCCCTCCTAGACAGCTCTGGAAACACCATATATTTT.

A remark on this clonotype: Being one base from a much bigger clone, this may be a read error. This chain links TRBV7-4 with TRBJ1-5; TRBD1 agrees at 8 bases. CDR1 and CDR2 from the germline V gene are SGHVT and SQSDAQ. CDR3 length equals 14 residues. The J segment lost 6 bases and the V segment lost 5 bases, leaving 6 bases of the junction unmatched. The CDR3 is CASSNRTGFQPQHF. CDR3 sequence (DNA): TGTGCCAGCAGCAACAGGACAGGGTTTCAGCCCCAGCATTTT.

This clonotype came up many times. V gene TRBV7-2 combines with J gene TRBJ2-7; D remains ambiguous. This CDR3 contains 14 residues. The V end was cut by 5 bases, the J end by 2 bases, with 13 bases between. Germline CDR1 and CDR2: SGHTA and FQGNSA. This CDR3 reads CASSSRPVAYEQYF. In DNA form, the CDR3 reads TGTGCCAGCAGCAGCCGCCCGGTGGCCTACGAGCAGTACTTC.

The chain employs TRBV5-6 and TRBJ1-2; TRBD1 aligns across 7 bases. The V gene end was trimmed by 4 bases and the J gene end by 8 bases; junction bases not matched to a gene: 8. Germline CDR1 SGHDT, CDR2 YYEEEE. This CDR3 has 13 residues. This CDR3 reads CASSPGTAAGYTF. CDR3 nucleotide sequence: TGTGCCAGCAGCCCCGGGACAGCCGCCGGCTACACCTTC.

The rearrangement links TRBV6-1 to TRBJ1-6, with no clear D. CDR1 and CDR2 (germline): MNHNS, SASEGT. Between the trimmed V and J ends, which lost 1 base and 5 bases, there was a span of 6 bases. This CDR3 region has 14 residues. The CDR3 region is CASSEDRNNSPLHF. The CDR3 nucleotides are TGTGCCAGCAGTGAAGACAGAAATAATTCACCCCTCCACTTT.

The chain joins TRBV19 to TRBJ2-1; 8 positions match TRBD2. The CDR3 has 13 residues. After removal of 11 bases from V and 7 bases from J, the junction contained 10 bases not matched to a gene. Germline-derived CDR1 and CDR2 are LNHDA and SQIVND (reference sequence). The DNA of the CDR3 is TGTGCCGCGACCGGGACTAGTTTTAATGAGCAGTTCTTC. Translating gives CAATGTSFNEQFF.

This clonotype was seen only a few times. V and J are TRBV20-1 and TRBJ2-7; D gene uncertain. This CDR3 contains 11 residues. Germline V gene sequence: CDR1 DFQATT, CDR2 SNEGSKA (reference sequence). CDR3 nucleotide sequence: TGCGCCCCGGCCGCCTCCTACGAGCAGTACTTC. Its translation: CAPAASYEQYF.

This rearrangement joins TRBV6-4 to TRBJ1-1; D uncertain. CDR3 length: 14 amino acids. V was pared by 0 bases and J by 1 base, with 6 bases between. Germline V gene sequence: CDR1 MRHNA, CDR2 SNTAGT. The CDR3: CASSDSGENTEAFF. Here the CDR3 DNA reads TGTGCCAGCAGTGACTCGGGAGAGAACACTGAAGCTTTCTTT.

This clonotype has only a few counts. The chain joins TRBV20-1 to TRBJ1-2; 9 bases align to TRBD1. The germline gives CDR1 DFQATT, CDR2 SNEGSKA (reference sequence). The CDR3 loop spans 15 amino acids. The junction had 14 bases not matched to a gene; V was cut back by 6 bases and J by 6 bases. The CDR3 coding sequence is TGCAGTGCGTCACCCCCCGGGACAGGGATTAATGGCTACACCTTC. Amino acid sequence: CSASPPGTGINGYTF.

This clonotype is a singleton in its sample. At one end, the junction sequence differs from germline, possibly due to a read error. This chain uses TRBV14 with TRBJ2-7, with D possibly TRBD1 on 6 matching bases. The CDR3 has 14 residues. CDR1 is SGHDN and CDR2 is FVKESK in the germline V gene. This CDR3 is CASSQGDKPYERYF. CDR3 DNA sequence: TGTGCCAGCAGCCAGGGGGACAAGCCCTACGAGCGGTACTTC.

This clonotype came up many times. This sequence joins TRBV25-1 and TRBJ2-7; 9 bases align to TRBD1. Germline V gene sequence: CDR1 MGHDK, CDR2 SYGVNS. V trimming: 3 bases; J trimming: 6 bases; junction bases outside the gene matches: 12. This CDR3 has 16 residues. The chain's CDR3 is CASSELPGDRVPEQYF. CDR3 DNA sequence: TGTGCCAGCAGTGAGCTTCCCGGGGACAGGGTCCCCGAGCAGTACTTC.

This clonotype appeared a few times. This rearrangement joins TRBV6-1 to TRBJ1-2; D is unclear. The CDR3 contains 13 residues. V was trimmed by 5 bases and J by 3 bases, leaving 10 bases between them. Per the germline V gene, CDR1 is MNHNS and CDR2 is SASEGT. The CDR3 region is CASSPTSYYGYTF. CDR3 nucleotides: TGTGCCAGCAGTCCCACCAGCTACTATGGCTACACCTTC.

The chain is built from TRBV30 and TRBJ1-3; D is uncertain. The CDR3 loop spans 12 amino acids. The germline CDR1 and CDR2 sequences are GTSNPN and SVGIG (reference sequence). Trimming removed 3 bases at V and 6 bases at J, with 9 bases between. CDR3 DNA: TGTGCCTGGAGGCCGGTCCAAAACACCATATATTTT. It encodes CAWRPVQNTIYF.

V usage is TRBV9 and J usage is TRBJ2-5; D gene ambiguous. Germline loops: CDR1 SGDLS, CDR2 YYNGEE. V lost 0 bases and J 1 base, leaving 13 bases between the germline ends. CDR3 length: 16 amino acids. In DNA, the CDR3 is TGTGCCAGCAGCGTAGATTCTAGTCGTCCCCAAGAGACCCAGTACTTC. Translated, it gives CASSVDSSRPQETQYF.

This clonotype was seen more than once but under ten times. The chain combines TRBV20-1 with TRBJ2-3, with D unclear. V dropped 3 bases and J dropped 4 bases, with 11 bases sitting between them. In germline, CDR1 is DFQATT, CDR2 SNEGSKA (reference sequence). The CDR3 is made up of 13 amino acids. The CDR3 sequence: CSARVSPADTQYF. CDR3 coding DNA: TGCAGTGCTAGGGTCAGCCCGGCAGATACGCAGTATTTT.